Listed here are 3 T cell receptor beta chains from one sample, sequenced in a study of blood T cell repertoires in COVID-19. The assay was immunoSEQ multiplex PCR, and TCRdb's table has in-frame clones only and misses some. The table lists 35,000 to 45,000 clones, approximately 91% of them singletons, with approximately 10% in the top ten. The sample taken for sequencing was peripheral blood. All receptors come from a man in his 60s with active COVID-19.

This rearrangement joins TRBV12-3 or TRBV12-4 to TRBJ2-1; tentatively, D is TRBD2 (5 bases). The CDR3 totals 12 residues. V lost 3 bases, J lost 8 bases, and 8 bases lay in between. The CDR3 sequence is CASSFEEDEQFF. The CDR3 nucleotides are TGTGCCAGCAGTTTTGAGGAGGATGAGCAGTTCTTC.

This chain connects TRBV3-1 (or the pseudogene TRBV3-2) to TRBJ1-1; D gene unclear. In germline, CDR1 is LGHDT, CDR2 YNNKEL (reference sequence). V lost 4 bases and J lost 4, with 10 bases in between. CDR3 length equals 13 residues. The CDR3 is CASSPVRGTEAFF. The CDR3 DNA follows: TGTGCCAGCAGCCCGGTACGGGGCACTGAAGCTTTCTTT.

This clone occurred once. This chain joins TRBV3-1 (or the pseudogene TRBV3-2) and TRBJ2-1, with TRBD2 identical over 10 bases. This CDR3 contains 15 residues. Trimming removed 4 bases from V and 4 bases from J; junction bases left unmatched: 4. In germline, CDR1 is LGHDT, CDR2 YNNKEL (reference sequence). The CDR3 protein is CASSPPGLAYNEQFF. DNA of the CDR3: TGTGCCAGCAGCCCTCCGGGACTAGCGTACAATGAGCAGTTCTTC.